This T cell receptor beta chain derives from a study of cytomegalovirus exposure and HLA in healthy donors. As regards this clone: Its antigen is unknown.

Whole-study findings and limits: Researchers catalogued about 160 TCR beta chains as cytomegalovirus-associated.

V shed 4 bases and J 0 bases; nucleotides not matched to a gene: 13. Germline CDR1 is MGHRA and CDR2 is YSYEKL. This CDR3 has 19 residues. Profiling relied on immunoSEQ multiplex PCR, and the TCRdb table lists in-frame clones only, not all of them. The profile covers around 49,000 clones, with roughly 92% appearing a single time and roughly 1.4% taken by the ten largest. The V and J genes are TRBV4-1 and TRBJ1-4; 8 bases are shared with TRBD1. The sequence came from a man between 18 and 35 years old in good health and CMV-seronegative. Sequencing input: PBMCs. The CDR3 sequence: CASSRLTGGAPATNEKLFF. The CDR3 nucleotides are TGCGCCAGCAGCCGACTAACAGGGGGGGCGCCTGCAACTAATGAAAAACTGTTTTTT.